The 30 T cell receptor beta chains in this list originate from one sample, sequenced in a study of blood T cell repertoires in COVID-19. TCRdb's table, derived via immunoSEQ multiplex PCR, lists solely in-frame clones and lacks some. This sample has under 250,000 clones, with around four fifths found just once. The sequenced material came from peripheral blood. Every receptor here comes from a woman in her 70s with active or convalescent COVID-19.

The CDR3 protein is CASSYRVLYGYTF. CDR3 coding DNA: TGTGCCAGCAGTTACAGGGTTCTCTATGGCTACACCTTC. V gene TRBV28 combines with J gene TRBJ1-2, with D perhaps matching TRBD1 (6 bases). Deletions cut 4 bases from V and 4 bases from J, with 10 bases between. The germline CDR1 and CDR2 sequences are MDHEN and SYDVKM. This CDR3 comprises 13 residues.

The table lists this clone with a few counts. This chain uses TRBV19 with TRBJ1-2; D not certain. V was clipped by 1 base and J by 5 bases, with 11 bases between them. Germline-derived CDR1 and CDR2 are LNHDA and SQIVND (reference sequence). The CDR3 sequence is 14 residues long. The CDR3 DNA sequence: TGTGCCAGTAGTATAGGCGGGCAGCCTTATGGCTACACCTTC. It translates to CASSIGGQPYGYTF.

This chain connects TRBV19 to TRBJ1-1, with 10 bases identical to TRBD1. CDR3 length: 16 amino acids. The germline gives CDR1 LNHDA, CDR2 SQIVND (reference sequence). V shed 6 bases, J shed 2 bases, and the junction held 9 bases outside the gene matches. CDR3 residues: CASSNIWDRGNTEAFF. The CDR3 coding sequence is TGTGCCAGTAGCAATATTTGGGACAGGGGAAACACTGAAGCTTTCTTT.

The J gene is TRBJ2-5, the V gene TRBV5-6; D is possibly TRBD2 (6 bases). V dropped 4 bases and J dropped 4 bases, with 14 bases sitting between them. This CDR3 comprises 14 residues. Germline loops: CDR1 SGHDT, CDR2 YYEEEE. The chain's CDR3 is CASSLTWGGETQYF. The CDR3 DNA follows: TGTGCCAGCAGCCTGACCTGGGGAGGAGAGACCCAGTACTTC.

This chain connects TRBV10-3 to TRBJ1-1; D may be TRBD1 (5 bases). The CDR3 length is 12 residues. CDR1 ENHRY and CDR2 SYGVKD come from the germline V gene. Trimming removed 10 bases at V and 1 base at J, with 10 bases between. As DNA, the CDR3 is TGTGCCACAATGCAGGGGAACACTGAAGCTTTCTTT. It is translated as CATMQGNTEAFF.

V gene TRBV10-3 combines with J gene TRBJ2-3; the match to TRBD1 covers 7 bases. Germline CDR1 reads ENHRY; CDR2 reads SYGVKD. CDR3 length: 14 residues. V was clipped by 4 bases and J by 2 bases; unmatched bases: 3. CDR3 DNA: TGTGCCATCAGTGGGGGACAGTTCACAGATACGCAGTATTTT. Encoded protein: CAISGGQFTDTQYF.

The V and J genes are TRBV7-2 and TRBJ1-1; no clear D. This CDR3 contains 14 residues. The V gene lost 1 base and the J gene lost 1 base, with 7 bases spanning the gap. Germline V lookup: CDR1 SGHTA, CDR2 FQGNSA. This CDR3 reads CASSLGLGNTEAFF. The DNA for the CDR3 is TGTGCCAGCAGCTTAGGACTCGGGAACACTGAAGCTTTCTTT.

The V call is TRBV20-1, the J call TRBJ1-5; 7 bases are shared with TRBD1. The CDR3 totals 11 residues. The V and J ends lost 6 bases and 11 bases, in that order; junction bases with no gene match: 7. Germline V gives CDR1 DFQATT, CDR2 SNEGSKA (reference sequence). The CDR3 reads CSALDRWSQHF. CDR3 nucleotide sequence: TGCAGTGCCCTGGACAGGTGGTCCCAGCATTTT.

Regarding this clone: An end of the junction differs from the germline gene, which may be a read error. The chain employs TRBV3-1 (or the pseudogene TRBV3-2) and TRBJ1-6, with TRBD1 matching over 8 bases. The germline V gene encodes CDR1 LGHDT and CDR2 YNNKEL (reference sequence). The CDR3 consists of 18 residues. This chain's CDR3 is CASSPRRGGQVDFSLLHF. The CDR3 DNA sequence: TGTGCCAGCAGCCCAAGAAGAGGGGGACAGGTCGACTTTTCACTCCTCCACTTT.

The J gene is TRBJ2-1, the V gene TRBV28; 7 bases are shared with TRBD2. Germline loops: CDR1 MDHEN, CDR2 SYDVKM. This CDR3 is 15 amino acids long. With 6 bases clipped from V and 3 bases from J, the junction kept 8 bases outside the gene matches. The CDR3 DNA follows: TGTGCCAGCAGACCCGCTAGCGGATACTACAATGAGCAGTTCTTC. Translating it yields CASRPASGYYNEQFF.

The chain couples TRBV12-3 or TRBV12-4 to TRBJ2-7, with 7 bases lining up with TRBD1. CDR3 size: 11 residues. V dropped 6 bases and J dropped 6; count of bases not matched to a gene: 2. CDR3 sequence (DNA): TGTGCCAGCAGGACAGGGTCCGAGCAGTACTTC. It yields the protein CASRTGSEQYF.

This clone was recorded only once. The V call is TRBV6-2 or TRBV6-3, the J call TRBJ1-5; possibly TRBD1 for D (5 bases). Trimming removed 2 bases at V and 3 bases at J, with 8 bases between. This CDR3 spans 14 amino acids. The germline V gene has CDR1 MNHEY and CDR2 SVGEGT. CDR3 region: CASSYGGDNQPQHF. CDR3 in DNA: TGTGCCAGCAGTTACGGGGGGGACAATCAGCCCCAGCATTTT.

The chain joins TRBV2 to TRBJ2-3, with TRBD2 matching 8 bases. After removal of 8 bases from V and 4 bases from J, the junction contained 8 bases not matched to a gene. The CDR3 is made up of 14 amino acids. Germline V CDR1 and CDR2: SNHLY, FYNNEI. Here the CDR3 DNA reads TGTGCCAGCCCGGGGGGGGCCGGCGCAGATACGCAGTATTTT. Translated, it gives CASPGGAGADTQYF. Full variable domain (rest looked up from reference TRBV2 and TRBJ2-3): EPEVTQTPSHQVTQMGQEVILRCVPISNHLYFYWYRQILGQKVEFLVSFYNNEISEKSEIFDDQFSVERPDGSNFTLKIRSTKLEDSAMYFCASPGGAGADTQYFGPGTRLTVL.

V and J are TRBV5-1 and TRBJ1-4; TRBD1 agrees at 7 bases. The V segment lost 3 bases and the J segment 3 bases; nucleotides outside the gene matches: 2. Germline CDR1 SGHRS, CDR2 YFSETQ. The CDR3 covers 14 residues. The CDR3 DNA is TGCGCCAGCAGCTCCGGACAGGCTAATGAAAAACTGTTTTTT. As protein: CASSSGQANEKLFF.

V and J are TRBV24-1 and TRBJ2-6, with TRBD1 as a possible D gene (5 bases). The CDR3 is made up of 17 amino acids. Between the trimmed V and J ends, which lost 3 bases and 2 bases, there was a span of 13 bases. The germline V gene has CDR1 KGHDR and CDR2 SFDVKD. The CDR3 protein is CATSDTRTSAGANVLTF. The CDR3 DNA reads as TGTGCCACCAGTGATACCCGGACATCGGCTGGGGCCAACGTCCTGACTTTC.

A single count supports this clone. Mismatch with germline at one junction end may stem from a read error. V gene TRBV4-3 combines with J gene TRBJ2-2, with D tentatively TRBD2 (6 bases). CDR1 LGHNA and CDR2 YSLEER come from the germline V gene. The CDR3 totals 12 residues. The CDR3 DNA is TGCGCCCGCAGCCGGGCGGGGGGGGAGCTGTTTTTT. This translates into CARSRAGGELFF.

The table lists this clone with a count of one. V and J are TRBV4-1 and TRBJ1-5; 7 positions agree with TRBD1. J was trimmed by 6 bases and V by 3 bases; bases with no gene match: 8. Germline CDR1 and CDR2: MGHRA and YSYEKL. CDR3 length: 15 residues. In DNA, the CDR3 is TGCGCCAGCAGCCAGGGCCTAGGGGGCGGTCAGCCCCAGCATTTT. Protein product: CASSQGLGGGQPQHF.

The CDR3 sequence is CASSSLQGYNQPQHF. Written as DNA, the CDR3 is TGTGCCAGCAGTTCCCTTCAGGGTTATAATCAGCCCCAGCATTTT. J is TRBJ1-5 and V is TRBV6-5; possible D gene TRBD1, 5 bases. In germline, CDR1 is MNHEY, CDR2 SVGAGI. This CDR3 spans 15 amino acids. Trimming left V 4 bases short and J 4 bases short, with 14 bases between.

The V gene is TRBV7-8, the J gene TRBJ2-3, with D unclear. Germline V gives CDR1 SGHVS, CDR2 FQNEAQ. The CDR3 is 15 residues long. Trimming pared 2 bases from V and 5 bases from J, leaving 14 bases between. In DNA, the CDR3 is TGTGCCAGCAGCTTAAATACCGCGAGGCAAGATACGCAGTATTTT. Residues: CASSLNTARQDTQYF.

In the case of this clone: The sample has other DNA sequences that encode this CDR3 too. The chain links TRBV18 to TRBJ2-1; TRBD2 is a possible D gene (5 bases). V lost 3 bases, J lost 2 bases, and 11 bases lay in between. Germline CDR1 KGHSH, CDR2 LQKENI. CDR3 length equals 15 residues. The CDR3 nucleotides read TGTGCCAGCTCACCGCGAACCGGGACCTACAATGAGCAGTTCTTC. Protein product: CASSPRTGTYNEQFF.

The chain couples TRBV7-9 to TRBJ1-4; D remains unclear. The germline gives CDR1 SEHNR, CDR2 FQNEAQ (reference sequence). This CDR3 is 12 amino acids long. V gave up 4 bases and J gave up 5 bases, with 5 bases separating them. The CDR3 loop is CASSYANEKLFF. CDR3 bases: TGTGCCAGCAGCTACGCGAATGAAAAACTGTTTTTT.

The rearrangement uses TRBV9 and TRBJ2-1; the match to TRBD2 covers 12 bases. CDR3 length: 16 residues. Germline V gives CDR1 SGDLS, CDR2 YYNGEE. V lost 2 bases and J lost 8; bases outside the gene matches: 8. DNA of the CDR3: TGTGCCAGCAGCGTGGCGCTAGCGGGGGGGCACGATGAGCAGTTCTTC. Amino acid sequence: CASSVALAGGHDEQFF. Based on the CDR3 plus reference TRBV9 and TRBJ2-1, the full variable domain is DSGVTQTPKHLITATGQRVTLRCSPRSGDLSVYWYQQSLDQGLQFLIQYYNGEERAKGNILERFSAQQFPDLHSELNLSSLELGDSALYFCASSVALAGGHDEQFFGPGTRLTVL.

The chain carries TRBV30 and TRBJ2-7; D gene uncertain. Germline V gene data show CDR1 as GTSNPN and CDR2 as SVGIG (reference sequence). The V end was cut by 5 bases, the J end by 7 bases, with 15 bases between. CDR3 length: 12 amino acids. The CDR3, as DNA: TGTGCCTGGGGGCGGAACTACAAAGAGCAGTACTTC. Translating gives CAWGRNYKEQYF.

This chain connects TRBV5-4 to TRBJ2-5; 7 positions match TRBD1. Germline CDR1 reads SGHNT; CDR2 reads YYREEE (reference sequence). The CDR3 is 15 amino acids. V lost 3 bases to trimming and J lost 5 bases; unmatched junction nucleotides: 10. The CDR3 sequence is CASSSPTGRRETQYF. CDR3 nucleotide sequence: TGTGCCAGCAGCTCACCGACAGGGCGAAGGGAGACCCAGTACTTC.

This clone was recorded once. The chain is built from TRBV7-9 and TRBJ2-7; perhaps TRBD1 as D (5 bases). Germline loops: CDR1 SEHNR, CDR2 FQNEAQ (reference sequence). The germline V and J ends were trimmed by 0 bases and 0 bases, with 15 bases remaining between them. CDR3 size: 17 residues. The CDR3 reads CASSLARSTDNSYEQYF. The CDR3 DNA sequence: TGTGCCAGCAGCTTAGCACGTTCGACAGATAACTCCTACGAGCAGTACTTC. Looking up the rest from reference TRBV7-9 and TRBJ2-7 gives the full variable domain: DTGVSQNPRHKITKRGQNVTFRCDPISEHNRLYWYRQTLGQGPEFLTYFQNEAQLEKSRLLSDRFSAERPKGSFSTLEIQRTEQGDSAMYLCASSLARSTDNSYEQYFGPGTRLTVT.

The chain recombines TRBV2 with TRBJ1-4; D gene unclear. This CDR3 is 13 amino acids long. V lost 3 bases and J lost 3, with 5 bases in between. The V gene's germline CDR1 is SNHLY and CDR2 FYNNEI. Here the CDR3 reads CASSDRSNEKLFF. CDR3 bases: TGTGCCAGCAGTGACAGATCTAATGAAAAACTGTTTTTT.

Here the CDR3 reads CASGLGPTDEKLFF. Written as DNA, the CDR3 is TGTGCTAGTGGTTTAGGGCCGACAGATGAAAAACTGTTTTTT. The rearrangement joins TRBV12-5 to TRBJ1-4, with D perhaps matching TRBD1 (5 bases). The ends were cut back, 3 bases at V and 6 bases at J, with 11 bases in the middle. Germline V gene lookup returns CDR1 LGHNT and CDR2 FRNRAP. The CDR3 totals 14 residues.

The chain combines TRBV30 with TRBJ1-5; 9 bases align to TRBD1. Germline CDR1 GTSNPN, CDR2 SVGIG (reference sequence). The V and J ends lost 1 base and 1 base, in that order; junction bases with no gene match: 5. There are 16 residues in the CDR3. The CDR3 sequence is CAWSGGQGRSNQPQHF. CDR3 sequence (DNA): TGTGCCTGGAGTGGGGGACAGGGTAGGAGCAATCAGCCCCAGCATTTT. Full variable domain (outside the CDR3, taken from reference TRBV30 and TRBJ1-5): SQTIHQWPATLVQPVGSPLSLECTVEGTSNPNLYWYRQAAGRGLQLLFYSVGIGQISSEVPQNLSASRPQDRQFILSSKKLLLSDSGFYLCAWSGGQGRSNQPQHFGDGTRLSIL.

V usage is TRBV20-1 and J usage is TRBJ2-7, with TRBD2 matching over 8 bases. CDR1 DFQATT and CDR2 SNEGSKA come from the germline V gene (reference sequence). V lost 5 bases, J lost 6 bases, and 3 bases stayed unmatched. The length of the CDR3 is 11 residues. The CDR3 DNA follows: TGCAGTGCTTTCGGGGGGGGCGAGCAGTACTTC. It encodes CSAFGGGEQYF.

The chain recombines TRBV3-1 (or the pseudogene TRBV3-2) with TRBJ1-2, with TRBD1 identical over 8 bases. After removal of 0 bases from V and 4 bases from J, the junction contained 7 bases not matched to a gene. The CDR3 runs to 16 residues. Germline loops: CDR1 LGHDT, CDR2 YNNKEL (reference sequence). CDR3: CASSQEAIQGAYGYTF. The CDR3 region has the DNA TGTGCCAGCAGCCAAGAGGCGATCCAGGGGGCCTATGGCTACACCTTC.